These T cell receptor beta chains were read from a single sample in a study of blood T cell repertoires in COVID-19. Generated by immunoSEQ multiplex PCR, the TCRdb table keeps only in-frame clones and is missing some. The profile shows 130,000 to 150,000 clones, 80% to 90% of them singletons. Sequenced sample: peripheral blood. These TCRs come from a woman aged 45-65 years with active or convalescent COVID-19. Each CDR3 is given with its conserved first and last residue. The D gene is left open where the match is weak. The size of a clone is reported for some rows only, either as once, few or many, or as a class for expanded clones.

v_gene: TRBV2; d_gene: TRBD1; abundance: medium-sized; j_gene: TRBJ1-5; CDR3nt: TGTGCCAGCAGGGACAGGGGATACAATCAGCCCCAGCATTTT; CDR3aa: CASRDRGYNQPQHF
v_gene: TRBV7-2; d_gene: TRBD1; abundance: .; j_gene: TRBJ1-2; CDR3nt: TGTGCCAGCAGCTTAGGGGACAGGGGGGACTATGGCTACACCTTC; CDR3aa: CASSLGDRGDYGYTF
v_gene: TRBV4-3; d_gene: .; abundance: .; j_gene: TRBJ1-2; CDR3nt: TGCGCCAGCAGCCAAGAGCGAGCGGGTGGCCACTATGGCTACACCTTC; CDR3aa: CASSQERAGGHYGYTF
v_gene: TRBV11-2; d_gene: TRBD2; abundance: .; j_gene: TRBJ2-7; CDR3nt: TGTGCCAGCAGCTTAGGACTAGCGGGCGCTTACGAGCAGTACTTC; CDR3aa: CASSLGLAGAYEQYF
v_gene: TRBV30; d_gene: .; abundance: .; j_gene: TRBJ2-1; CDR3nt: TGTGCCTGGAGTGTCGGGTTAGTTGGTGAGCAGTTCTTC; CDR3aa: CAWSVGLVGEQFF
v_gene: TRBV15; d_gene: .; abundance: .; j_gene: TRBJ2-7; CDR3nt: TGTGCCACCAGCAAAGTTGGGGGGGCCGCCTACGAGCAGTACTTC; CDR3aa: CATSKVGGAAYEQYF
v_gene: TRBV5-1; d_gene: .; abundance: once; j_gene: TRBJ2-1; CDR3nt: TGCGCCAGCAGCTTGGGGGGCGGGACGTTAAATGAGCAGTTCTTC; CDR3aa: CASSLGGGTLNEQFF
v_gene: TRBV19; d_gene: TRBD1; abundance: .; j_gene: TRBJ1-1; CDR3nt: TGTGCCAGTAGGCCTAGGACAGGGGAATCGAGGACTGAAGCTTTCTTT; CDR3aa: CASRPRTGESRTEAFF
v_gene: TRBV3-1/TRBV3-2; d_gene: TRBD1; abundance: .; j_gene: TRBJ2-7; CDR3nt: TGTGCCAGCAGCCAAGGGGAAGGGACAGGGTTCTCCTACGAGCAGTACTTC; CDR3aa: CASSQGEGTGFSYEQYF
v_gene: TRBV11-2; d_gene: .; abundance: .; j_gene: TRBJ1-6; CDR3nt: TGTGCCAGCAGCCCGAGGCAGGGCGGCTACTCCTATAATTCACCCCTCCACTTT; CDR3aa: CASSPRQGGYSYNSPLHF
v_gene: TRBV27; d_gene: TRBD1; abundance: .; j_gene: TRBJ1-2; CDR3nt: TGTGCCAGCAGTTGGACAGGGGGCTTTGGCGCCTATGGCTACACCTTC; CDR3aa: CASSWTGGFGAYGYTF
v_gene: TRBV29-1; d_gene: .; abundance: .; j_gene: TRBJ2-5; CDR3nt: TGCAGCGTTGGGCTCAGGCTGGGCCGAGAGACCCAGTACTTC; CDR3aa: CSVGLRLGRETQYF
v_gene: TRBV5-1; d_gene: .; abundance: .; j_gene: TRBJ1-3; CDR3nt: TGCGCCAGCAGCTTGGATGCCAGCTCTGGAAACACCATATATTTT; CDR3aa: CASSLDASSGNTIYF
v_gene: TRBV25-1; d_gene: .; abundance: once; j_gene: TRBJ1-1; CDR3nt: TGTGCCAGCAGTGAATCTGGGGAGTGGAACACTGAAGCTTTCTTT; CDR3aa: CASSESGEWNTEAFF
v_gene: TRBV9; d_gene: .; abundance: .; j_gene: TRBJ2-3; CDR3nt: TGTGCCAGCAGCGTAGGGCTAGTGGGCACAGATACGCAGTATTTT; CDR3aa: CASSVGLVGTDTQYF
v_gene: TRBV5-4; d_gene: TRBD1; abundance: few; j_gene: TRBJ2-2; CDR3nt: TGTGCCAGCAGCGGGGGACAGGGTAGGACCCTACCGAACACCGGGGAGCTGTTTTTT; CDR3aa: CASSGGQGRTLPNTGELFF
v_gene: TRBV6-2/TRBV6-3; d_gene: .; abundance: .; j_gene: TRBJ1-2; CDR3nt: TGTGCCAGCAGTTACTCGGGGCAGGAGAATGGCTACACCTTC; CDR3aa: CASSYSGQENGYTF
v_gene: TRBV28; d_gene: .; abundance: .; j_gene: TRBJ2-7; CDR3nt: TGTGCCAGCAGTCCACCCTGGGAGGACTACGAGCAGTACTTC; CDR3aa: CASSPPWEDYEQYF
v_gene: TRBV29-1; d_gene: .; abundance: .; j_gene: TRBJ1-1; CDR3nt: TGCAGCGTTGTCAAGACAGGTGAAGCTTTCTTT; CDR3aa: CSVVKTGEAFF
v_gene: TRBV7-9; d_gene: .; abundance: .; j_gene: TRBJ2-1; CDR3nt: TGTGCCAGCAGCTTATCCCTTATTAATGAGCAGTTCTTC; CDR3aa: CASSLSLINEQFF
v_gene: TRBV6-6; d_gene: TRBD2; abundance: .; j_gene: TRBJ2-1; CDR3nt: TGTGCCAGCACCAGGGGCGGGGGGTACAATGAGCAGTTCTTC; CDR3aa: CASTRGGGYNEQFF
v_gene: TRBV6-6; d_gene: .; abundance: .; j_gene: TRBJ1-2; CDR3nt: TGTGCCAGCAGTTATGCGACAGGTACTAACTATGGCTACACCTTC; CDR3aa: CASSYATGTNYGYTF
v_gene: TRBV28; d_gene: TRBD1; abundance: .; j_gene: TRBJ1-1; CDR3nt: TGTGCCAGCAGTTCCGGACAGGCCGGAGGCACTGAAGCTTTCTTT; CDR3aa: CASSSGQAGGTEAFF
v_gene: TRBV2; d_gene: TRBD1; abundance: .; j_gene: TRBJ2-7; CDR3nt: TGTGCCAGCAGTGTGTGGGACAGGGGTCCCTACGAGCAGTACTTC; CDR3aa: CASSVWDRGPYEQYF
v_gene: TRBV7-6; d_gene: .; abundance: .; j_gene: TRBJ1-6; CDR3nt: TGTGCCAGCAGCCTCATAGAGGGCCCCCTCCACTTT; CDR3aa: CASSLIEGPLHF
v_gene: TRBV4-2; d_gene: TRBD2; abundance: .; j_gene: TRBJ2-1; CDR3nt: TGTGCCAGCAGCCATTCAAGCGGGGAGAGGGATGAGCAGTTCTTC; CDR3aa: CASSHSSGERDEQFF
v_gene: TRBV18; d_gene: .; abundance: .; j_gene: TRBJ1-1; CDR3nt: TGTGCCAGCTCACCAGGGGGCCTAGGGTTCGAAGCTTTCTTT; CDR3aa: CASSPGGLGFEAFF
v_gene: TRBV29-1; d_gene: TRBD1; abundance: .; j_gene: TRBJ1-2; CDR3nt: TGCAGCGTTGTGGGGACACTTTACATATCGACCCCGACAGGGGGTAACTATGGCTACACCTTC; CDR3aa: CSVVGTLYISTPTGGNYGYTF
v_gene: TRBV7-2; d_gene: TRBD2; abundance: .; j_gene: TRBJ2-3; CDR3nt: TGTGCCAGCAGCGCCTTCGGGACTAGCGGGAGGGCCAGGACAGATACGCAGTATTTT; CDR3aa: CASSAFGTSGRARTDTQYF
v_gene: TRBV28; d_gene: TRBD2; abundance: .; j_gene: TRBJ2-1; CDR3nt: TGTGCCAGCAGTTTATATCCCCCAGGACTAGCTCTTTCCCCCCACAATGAGCAGTTCTTC; CDR3aa: CASSLYPPGLALSPHNEQFF
v_gene: TRBV28; d_gene: .; abundance: .; j_gene: TRBJ1-2; CDR3nt: TGTGCCAGCAGTTTAGCGGGACCCTATGGCTACACCTTC; CDR3aa: CASSLAGPYGYTF
v_gene: TRBV6-2/TRBV6-3; d_gene: TRBD2; abundance: .; j_gene: TRBJ2-5; CDR3nt: TGTGCCAGCAGTTTATCGTACTCCGGCGGGGGGGCTGTGGGGACCCAGTACTTC; CDR3aa: CASSLSYSGGGAVGTQYF
v_gene: TRBV25-1; d_gene: .; abundance: .; j_gene: TRBJ2-1; CDR3nt: TGTGCCAGCAGTGACGTGTCGGACAGCTACAATGAGCAGTTCTTC; CDR3aa: CASSDVSDSYNEQFF
v_gene: TRBV29-1; d_gene: TRBD1; abundance: .; j_gene: TRBJ1-2; CDR3nt: TGCAGCGTTGAAGATCTTCCGGGGACAGGGATCGGCTACACCTTC; CDR3aa: CSVEDLPGTGIGYTF
v_gene: TRBV5-4; d_gene: TRBD1; abundance: .; j_gene: TRBJ1-5; CDR3nt: TGTGCCAGCAGCCTTGGAGGGACAGGAGATCAGCCCCAGCATTTT; CDR3aa: CASSLGGTGDQPQHF
v_gene: TRBV11-1; d_gene: .; abundance: .; j_gene: TRBJ1-1; CDR3nt: TGTGCCAGCAGCTTGACAGGGAACACTGAAGCTTTCTTT; CDR3aa: CASSLTGNTEAFF
v_gene: TRBV9; d_gene: TRBD1; abundance: .; j_gene: TRBJ2-5; CDR3nt: TGTGCCAGCAGCGCCATAGACCATGGACAGGGAGGTTGGGAGACCCAGTACTTC; CDR3aa: CASSAIDHGQGGWETQYF
v_gene: TRBV2; d_gene: .; abundance: .; j_gene: TRBJ1-2; CDR3nt: TGTGCCAGCAGTGAAGCGGTCCGTAGTTCTGGCTACACCTTC; CDR3aa: CASSEAVRSSGYTF